This T cell receptor (beta chain) was captured by sequencing in a study of T cell responses to AZD1222 COVID-19 vaccine. Whole-study results and caveats: Recipients of two AZD1222 doses showed rising Spike-specific TCR breadth and depth. Repertoire collection took place solely once the T cell response had peaked.

Remarks on this clone: Its antigen is not identified.

The germline V gene encodes CDR1 MNHEY and CDR2 SVGAGI. The CDR3 is 15 amino acids. J lost 5 bases, V lost 6 bases, and 8 bases had no gene match. Only in-frame clones appear in the TCRdb table, and some are missing; sequencing was by immunoSEQ multiplex PCR. The table records approximately 120,000 clones, approximately 92% of them present only once. The specimen was peripheral blood, collected on day 0 of AZD1222 vaccination. The chain recombines TRBV6-5 with TRBJ1-4; 8 bases match TRBD1. The receptor comes from an adult in good health. CDR3: CASSRTGGGNEKLFF. Written as DNA, the CDR3 is TGTGCCAGCAGCCGAACAGGGGGTGGGAATGAAAAACTGTTTTTT.